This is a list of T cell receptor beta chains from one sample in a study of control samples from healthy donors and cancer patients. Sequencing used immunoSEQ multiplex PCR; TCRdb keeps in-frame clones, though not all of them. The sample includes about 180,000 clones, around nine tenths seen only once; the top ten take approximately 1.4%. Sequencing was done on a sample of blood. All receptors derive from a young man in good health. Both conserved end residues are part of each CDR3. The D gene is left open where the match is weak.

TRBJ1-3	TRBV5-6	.	TGTGCCAGCAGCTTGGAGGGGGGGTCTGGAAACACCATATATTTT	CASSLEGGSGNTIYF
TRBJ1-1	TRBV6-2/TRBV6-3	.	TGTGCCAGCAGTTACTCGGGGATGAACACTGAAGCTTTCTTT	CASSYSGMNTEAFF
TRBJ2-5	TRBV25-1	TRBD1	TGTGCCAGCAGTGGGCACAGGGGCCCCCAAGAGACCCAGTACTTC	CASSGHRGPQETQYF
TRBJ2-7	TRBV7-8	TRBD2	TGTGCCAGCAGCTTATGGCAGCGGGGAGAGGGCGAGCAGTACTTC	CASSLWQRGEGEQYF
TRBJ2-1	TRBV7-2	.	TGTGCCAGCAGCCCCCGGGATCAAGGGAGAAATGAGCAGTTCTTC	CASSPRDQGRNEQFF
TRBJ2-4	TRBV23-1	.	TGCGCCAGCAGCCCTGGGGGCACTCGGGTCATTCAGTACTTC	CASSPGGTRVIQYF
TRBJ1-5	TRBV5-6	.	TGTGCCAGCAGCTTTTCCAATAGCAATCAGCCCCAGCATTTT	CASSFSNSNQPQHF
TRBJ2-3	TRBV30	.	TGTGCCTGGAGCCGGGGAGGAGCCAGCACAGATACGCAGTATTTT	CAWSRGGASTDTQYF
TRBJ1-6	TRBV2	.	TGTGCCAGCACGAGACGGGAGAATTCACCCCTCCACTTT	CASTRRENSPLHF
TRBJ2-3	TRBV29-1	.	TGCAGCGTCGGCAACACAGATACGCAGTATTTT	CSVGNTDTQYF
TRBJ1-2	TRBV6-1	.	TGTGCCAGCAGTGAAAGGGTAGACAGTAACTATGGCTACACCTTC	CASSERVDSNYGYTF